Here is one TCR beta chain with its context. Assay: immunoSEQ multiplex PCR; the TCRdb copy retains only in-frame clones and omits some. The data contain about 1.1 million clones, approximately 77% of them singletons. The data stem from a study of shared clonotypes between healthy human individuals. The CDR3 runs 17 residues. Germline V lookup: CDR1 LGHNA, CDR2 YNFKEQ. Trimming pared 1 base from V and 4 bases from J, leaving 16 bases between. Specimen: memory CD4+ T cells from PBMCs. Subset indicated: CD45RA-negative fraction. The rearrangement joins TRBV4-2 to TRBJ2-2; D perhaps matches TRBD2 (6 bases). The sequence derives from a man aged 18 to 30 in good health. Some clones in this sample may be carry-over from other donors' samples. DNA for the CDR3: TGTGCCAGCAGCCAAGTCGAGTCCGGGAGCGTCACCGGGGAGCTGTTTTTT. Amino acid sequence: CASSQVESGSVTGELFF.